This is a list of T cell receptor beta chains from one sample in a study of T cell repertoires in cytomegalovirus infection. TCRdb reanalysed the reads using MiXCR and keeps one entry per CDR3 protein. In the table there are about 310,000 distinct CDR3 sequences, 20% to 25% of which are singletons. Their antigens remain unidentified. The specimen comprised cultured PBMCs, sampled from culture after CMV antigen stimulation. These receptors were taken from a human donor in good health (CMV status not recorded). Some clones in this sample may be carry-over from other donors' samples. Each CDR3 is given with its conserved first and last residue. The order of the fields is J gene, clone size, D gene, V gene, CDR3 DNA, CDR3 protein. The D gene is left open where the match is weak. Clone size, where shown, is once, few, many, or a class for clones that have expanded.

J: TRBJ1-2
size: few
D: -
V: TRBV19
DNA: TGTGCCAGTAGTCCACAATTTTTAAACTACACCTTC
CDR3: CASSPQFLNYTF

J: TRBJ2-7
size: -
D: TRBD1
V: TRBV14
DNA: TGTGCCAGCAGCCTCCTCAGAACGGGACAGATCTCCTACGAGCAGTACTTC
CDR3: CASSLLRTGQISYEQYF

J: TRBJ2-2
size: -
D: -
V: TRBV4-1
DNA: TGCGCCAGCAGCCAAGATCTAGGGGCCGGGGAGCTGTTTTTT
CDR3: CASSQDLGAGELFF

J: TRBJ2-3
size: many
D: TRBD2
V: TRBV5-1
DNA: TGCGCCAGCAGCTTGGGACTAGCGTTCACAGATACGCAGTATTTT
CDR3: CASSLGLAFTDTQYF

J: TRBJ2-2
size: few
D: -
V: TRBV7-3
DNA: TGTGCCAGCCGCCTTAACGGGGACGGCACCGGGGAGCTGTTTTTT
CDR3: CASRLNGDGTGELFF

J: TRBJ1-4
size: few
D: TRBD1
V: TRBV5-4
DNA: TGTGCCAGCAGCCTAGGACAGGCTGAAAAACTGTTTTTT
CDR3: CASSLGQAEKLFF

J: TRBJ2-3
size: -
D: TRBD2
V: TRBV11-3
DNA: TGTGCCAGCAGCTTGGGGACTAGCGGAGGGACAGATACGCAGTATTTT
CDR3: CASSLGTSGGTDTQYF

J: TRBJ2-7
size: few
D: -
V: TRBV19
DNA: TGTGCCAGTACCTCGGGGGCCTACGAGCAGTACTTC
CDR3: CASTSGAYEQYF

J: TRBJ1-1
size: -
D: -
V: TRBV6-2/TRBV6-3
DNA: TGTGCCAGCAGTTACTCGACAGGGAACACTGAAGCTTTCTTT
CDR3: CASSYSTGNTEAFF

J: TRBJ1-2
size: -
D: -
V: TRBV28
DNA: TGTGCCAGCAGTTCCCCCCGCTGGGGGGATGGCTACACCTTC
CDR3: CASSSPRWGDGYTF

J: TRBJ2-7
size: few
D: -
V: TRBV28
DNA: TGTGCCAGCAGTTCTTTATCGGGGGTCGACTACGAGCAGTACTTC
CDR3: CASSSLSGVDYEQYF

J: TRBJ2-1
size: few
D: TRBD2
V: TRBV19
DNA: TGTGCCAGTAAGCCAGCGGGAACCTCCTACAATGAGCAGTTCTTC
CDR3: CASKPAGTSYNEQFF

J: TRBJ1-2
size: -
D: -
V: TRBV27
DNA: TGTGCCACCGCGCCTAAGATCGTGGAGGGCTACACCTTC
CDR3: CATAPKIVEGYTF

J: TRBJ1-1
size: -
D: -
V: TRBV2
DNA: TGTGCCAGCACCCCGATGAACACTGAAGCTTTCTTT
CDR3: CASTPMNTEAFF

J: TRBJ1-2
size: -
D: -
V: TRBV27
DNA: TGTGCCAGCCGGAGCGTAAACTATGGCTACACCTTC
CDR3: CASRSVNYGYTF

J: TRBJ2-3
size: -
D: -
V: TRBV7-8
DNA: TGTGCCAGCAGCTCGACAGTGATACATACGCAGTATTTT
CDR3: CASSSTVIHTQYF

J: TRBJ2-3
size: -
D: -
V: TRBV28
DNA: TGTGCCAGCAGGCTAGGGCCGTCGCTAGACAGATTCACAGATACGCAGTATTTT
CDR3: CASRLGPSLDRFTDTQYF

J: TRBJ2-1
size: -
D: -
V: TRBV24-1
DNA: TGTGCCACCAGTGATCCCGGGACAAGGGATTACAATGAGCAGTTCTTC
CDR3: CATSDPGTRDYNEQFF

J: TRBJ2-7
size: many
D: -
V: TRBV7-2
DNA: TGTGCCAGCAGCTCTGCCGGGGGCTACGAGCAGTACTTC
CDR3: CASSSAGGYEQYF

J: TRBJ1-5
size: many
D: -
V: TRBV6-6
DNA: TGTGCCAGCAGTTACGACAGATTAAATCAGCCCCAGCATTTT
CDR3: CASSYDRLNQPQHF

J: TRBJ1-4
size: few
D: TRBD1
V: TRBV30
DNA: TGTGCCTATTCGACAGGGGCTAATGAAAAACTGTTTTTT
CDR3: CAYSTGANEKLFF

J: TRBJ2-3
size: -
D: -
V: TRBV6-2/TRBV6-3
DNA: TGTGCCAGCAGATCGGGGGTGTCCGATACGCAGTATTTT
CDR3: CASRSGVSDTQYF

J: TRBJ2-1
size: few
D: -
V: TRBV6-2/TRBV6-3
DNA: TGTGCCAGCAGTTACTCAGGGCTAGCAGCCTACAATGAGCAGTTCTTC
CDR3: CASSYSGLAAYNEQFF

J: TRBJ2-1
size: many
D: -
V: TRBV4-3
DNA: TGCGCCAGCAGCCCGTTCGGGAGAAGTGAAGCCAATGAGCAGTTCTTC
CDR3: CASSPFGRSEANEQFF

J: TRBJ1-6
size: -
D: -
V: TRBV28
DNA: TGTGCCAGCAGTTTAATGACTGCTGCAAGGCCCCTCCACTTT
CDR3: CASSLMTAARPLHF

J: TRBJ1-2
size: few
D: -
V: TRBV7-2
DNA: TGTGCCAGCAGCTTAGCAACAGCGATTTTAAACTTC
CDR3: CASSLATAILNF

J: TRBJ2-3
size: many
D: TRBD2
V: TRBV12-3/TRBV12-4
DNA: TGTGCCAGCCGCGACAGCCAGGTGGGAGGGGATACGCAGTATTTT
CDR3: CASRDSQVGGDTQYF

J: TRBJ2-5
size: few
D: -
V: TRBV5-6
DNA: TGTGCCAGCAGCTTGGCCGGGGTTTCGGGGTGGTCACTTTCCCGACAAGAGACCCAGTACTTC
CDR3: CASSLAGVSGWSLSRQETQYF

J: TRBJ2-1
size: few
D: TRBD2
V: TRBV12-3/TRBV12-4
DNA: TGTGCCAGCAGGCCTAGCGGGAGGGATGAGCAGTTCTTC
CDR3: CASRPSGRDEQFF

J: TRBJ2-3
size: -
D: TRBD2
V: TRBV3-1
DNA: TGTGCCAGCAGCCCAACTACTAGCGGGGCCTTCACAGATACGCAGTATTTT
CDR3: CASSPTTSGAFTDTQYF

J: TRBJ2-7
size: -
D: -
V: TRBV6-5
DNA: TGTGCCAGCAACCAGGGGCGCGAGCAGTACTTC
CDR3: CASNQGREQYF

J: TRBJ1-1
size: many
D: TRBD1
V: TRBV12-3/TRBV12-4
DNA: TGTGCCAGCAGTTTAATCCCGGGACAGGGGACTGAAGCTTTCTTT
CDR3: CASSLIPGQGTEAFF

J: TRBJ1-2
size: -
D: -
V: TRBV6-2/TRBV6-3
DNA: TGTGCCAGCTCGGAGCCCCTCCGAGCCCGTGCCTTC
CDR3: CASSEPLRARAF

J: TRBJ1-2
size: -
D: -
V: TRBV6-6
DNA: TGTGCCAGCAGTTACTCGGGGGCGTCCCGTGGCTACACCTTC
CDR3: CASSYSGASRGYTF

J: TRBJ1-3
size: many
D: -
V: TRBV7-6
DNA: TGTGCCAGCAGTCCCGGACCGGACTCTGGAAACACCATATATTTT
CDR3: CASSPGPDSGNTIYF

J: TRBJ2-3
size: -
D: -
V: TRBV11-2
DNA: TGTGCCTGCAGGGACAGCACAGATACGCAGTATTTT
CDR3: CACRDSTDTQYF

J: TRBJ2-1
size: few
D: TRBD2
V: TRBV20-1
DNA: TGCAGTGCGTTAGCAGGGACTAGCGGGAGTAATGAGCAGTTCTTC
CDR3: CSALAGTSGSNEQFF

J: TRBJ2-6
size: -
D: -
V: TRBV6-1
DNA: TGTGCCAGCATCCCCCTCGGGGCGTTTGGGGCCAACGTCCTGACTTTC
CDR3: CASIPLGAFGANVLTF

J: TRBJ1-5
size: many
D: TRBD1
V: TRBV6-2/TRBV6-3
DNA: TGTGCCAGCGGAGCTACACAGGGGGCGCGGGGCAATCAGCCCCAGCATTTT
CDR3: CASGATQGARGNQPQHF

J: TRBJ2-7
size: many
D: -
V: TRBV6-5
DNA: TGTGCCAGCAGTTACTCGGTTGACGGGTCCTACGAGCAGTACTTC
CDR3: CASSYSVDGSYEQYF

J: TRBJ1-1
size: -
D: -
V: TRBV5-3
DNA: TGTGCCAGCAGTTCCGAGGGCGGTGAAGCTTTCTTT
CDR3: CASSSEGGEAFF

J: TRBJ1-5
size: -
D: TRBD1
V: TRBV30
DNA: TGTGCCTGGGCGACAGGGCCGTATAGCAATCAGCCCCAGCATTTT
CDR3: CAWATGPYSNQPQHF

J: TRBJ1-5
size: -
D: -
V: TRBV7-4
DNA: TGTGCCAGCAGCGAAACTGGACCCGGAGGTGGGCAGCCCCAGCATTTT
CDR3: CASSETGPGGGQPQHF

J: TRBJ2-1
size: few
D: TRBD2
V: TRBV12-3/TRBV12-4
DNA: TGTGCCAGCAGCCTCACGCTAGCGGGACCGCCGGGAAATGAGCAGTTCTTC
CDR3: CASSLTLAGPPGNEQFF

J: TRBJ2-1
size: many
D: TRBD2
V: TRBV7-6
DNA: TGTGCCAGCAGCGGAGCGGGAGGAACGGATGAGCAGTTCTTC
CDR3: CASSGAGGTDEQFF

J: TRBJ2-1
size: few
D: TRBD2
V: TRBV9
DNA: TGTGCCAGCAGCGTAGCGATGGCGACTAGCGGGAGCAATGAGCAGTTCTTC
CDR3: CASSVAMATSGSNEQFF

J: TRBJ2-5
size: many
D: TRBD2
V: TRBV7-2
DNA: TGTGCCAGCAGCCTCAAGACCGGGGGGAAAGAGACCCAGTACTTC
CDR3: CASSLKTGGKETQYF

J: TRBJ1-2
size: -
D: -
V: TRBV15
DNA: TGTGCCACCAGCAGATACGAGGCAGGGTATGGCTACACCTTC
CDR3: CATSRYEAGYGYTF

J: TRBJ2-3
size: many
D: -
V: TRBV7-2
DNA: TGTGCCAGCAGCTTAGACCAATTTAGCGCACGCACAGATACGCAGTATTTT
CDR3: CASSLDQFSARTDTQYF

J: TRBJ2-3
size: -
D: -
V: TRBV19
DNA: TGTGCCAGTAGAAAGGGTGCCCCTAGCACAGATACGCAGTATTTT
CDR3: CASRKGAPSTDTQYF

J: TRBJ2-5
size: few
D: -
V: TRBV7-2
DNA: TGTGCCAGCAGCTTAGGGCCGGGGCAGCCGGAGACCCAGTACTTC
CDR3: CASSLGPGQPETQYF

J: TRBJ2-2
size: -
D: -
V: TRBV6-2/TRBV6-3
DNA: TGTGCCAGCATCTCCCAAATGGGGGTTACCGGGGAGCTGTTTTTT
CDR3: CASISQMGVTGELFF

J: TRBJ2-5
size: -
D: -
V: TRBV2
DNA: TGTGCCAGCATGGAGGAAGAGACCCAGTACTTC
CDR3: CASMEEETQYF

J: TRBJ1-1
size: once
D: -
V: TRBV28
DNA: TGTGCCAGCAGTTTAGGGAATCGGGGTGCTTTCTTT
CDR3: CASSLGNRGAFF

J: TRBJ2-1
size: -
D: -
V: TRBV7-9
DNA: TGTGCCAGCAGCTCACAGGGGGTTGTTAGCGGGAAGTACAATGAGCAGTTCTTC
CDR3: CASSSQGVVSGKYNEQFF

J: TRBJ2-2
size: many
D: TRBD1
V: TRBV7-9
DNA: TGTGCCAGCAGCAACAGACAGGGGGTCGGGGAGCTGTTTTTT
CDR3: CASSNRQGVGELFF